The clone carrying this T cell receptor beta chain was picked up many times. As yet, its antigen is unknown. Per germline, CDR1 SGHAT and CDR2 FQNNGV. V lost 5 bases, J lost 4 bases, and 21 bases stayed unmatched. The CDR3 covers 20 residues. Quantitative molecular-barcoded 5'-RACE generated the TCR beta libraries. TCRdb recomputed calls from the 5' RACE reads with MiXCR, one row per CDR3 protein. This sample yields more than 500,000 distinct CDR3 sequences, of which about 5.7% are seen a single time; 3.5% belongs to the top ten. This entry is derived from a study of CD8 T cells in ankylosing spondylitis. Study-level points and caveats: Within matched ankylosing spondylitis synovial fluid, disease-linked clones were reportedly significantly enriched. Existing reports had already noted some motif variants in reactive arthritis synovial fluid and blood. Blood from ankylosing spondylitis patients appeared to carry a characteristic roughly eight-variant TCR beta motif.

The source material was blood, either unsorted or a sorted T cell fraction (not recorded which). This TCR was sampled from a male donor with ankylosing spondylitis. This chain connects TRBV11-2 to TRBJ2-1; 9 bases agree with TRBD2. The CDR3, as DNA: TGTGCCAGCAGCCCCCACGGAGGGTTGAGCGGGAGGAAAAAATACAATGAGCAGTTCTTC. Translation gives CASSPHGGLSGRKKYNEQFF.